This T cell receptor beta chain comes out of a study of T cells in Graves' hyperthyroidism and ophthalmopathy. The table lists this clonotype with many counts. Its antigen is as yet unknown. Amplified regions were TCR beta CDR3 sequences from RNA transcripts. The TCR CDR3 was amplified in a first-round RT-PCR using the HTBI primer set. TCRdb called the multiplex PCR reads again in MiXCR, with one record for every CDR3 protein. This sample carries around 350,000 distinct CDR3 sequences, approximately 15% of them seen once, and the ten largest clones take about a quarter. Trimming cost V 3 bases and J 4 bases; bases outside gene matches: 8. CDR1 SGHRS and CDR2 YFSETQ come from the germline V gene. The CDR3 covers 15 residues. Study conclusions and caveats: Most expanded thyroid clonotypes above 0.001 also appeared in blood. Ophthalmopathy was distinguished from stable hyperthyroidism by 13 V-J signatures.

The sample was blood. This clonotype was sampled from a woman under 30 with Graves' hyperthyroidism that later progressed to Graves' ophthalmopathy. V and J are TRBV5-1 and TRBJ2-7; 9 nucleotides line up with TRBD1. The CDR3 reads CASSSSGQGPYEQYF. The DNA for the CDR3 is TGCGCCAGCAGCTCGTCGGGACAGGGCCCTTACGAGCAGTACTTC.